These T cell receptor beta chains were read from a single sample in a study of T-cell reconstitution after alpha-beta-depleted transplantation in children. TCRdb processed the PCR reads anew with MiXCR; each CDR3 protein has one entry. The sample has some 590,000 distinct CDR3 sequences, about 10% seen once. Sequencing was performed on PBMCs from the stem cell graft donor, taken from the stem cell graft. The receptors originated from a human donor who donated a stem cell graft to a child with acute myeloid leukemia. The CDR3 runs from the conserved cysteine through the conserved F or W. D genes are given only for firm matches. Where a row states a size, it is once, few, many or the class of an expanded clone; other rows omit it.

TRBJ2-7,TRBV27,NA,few,CASSSLLSGISYEQYF,TGTGCCAGCAGTTCCCTACTCTCGGGCATCTCCTACGAGCAGTACTTC
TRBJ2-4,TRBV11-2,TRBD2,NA,CASSLDWTSAINIQYF,TGTGCCAGCAGCTTAGATTGGACTAGCGCGATAAACATTCAGTACTTC
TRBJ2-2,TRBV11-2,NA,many,CASSLGAGRTGELFF,TGTGCCAGCAGCTTAGGAGCAGGGAGAACCGGGGAGCTGTTTTTT
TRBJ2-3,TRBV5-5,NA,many,CASSLVGGIDTQYF,TGTGCCAGCAGCTTGGTCGGGGGCATAGATACGCAGTATTTT
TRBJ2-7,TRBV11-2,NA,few,CASSSTGVGGSYEQYF,TGTGCCAGCAGCTCCACAGGTGTGGGAGGCTCCTACGAGCAGTACTTC
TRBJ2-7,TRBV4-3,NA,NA,CASSQDKGSGGYEQYF,TGCGCCAGCAGCCAAGATAAGGGTAGCGGAGGATACGAGCAGTACTTC
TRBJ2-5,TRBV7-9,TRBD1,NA,CASSYRQGPQETQYF,TGTGCCAGCAGCTACCGACAGGGACCGCAAGAGACCCAGTACTTC
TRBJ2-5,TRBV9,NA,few,CASSVGQGETQYF,TGTGCCAGCAGCGTAGGTCAGGGAGAGACCCAGTACTTC
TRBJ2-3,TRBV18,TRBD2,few,CASSPDSGRVGDTQYF,TGTGCCAGCTCACCCGATAGCGGGAGAGTTGGAGATACGCAGTATTTT
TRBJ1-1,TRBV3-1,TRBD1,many,CASSQVDRGPNTEAFF,TGTGCCAGCAGCCAAGTGGACAGGGGACCGAACACTGAAGCTTTCTTT
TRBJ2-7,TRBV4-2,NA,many,CASSQDEQPDAYEQYF,TGTGCCAGCAGCCAAGATGAACAGCCTGACGCCTACGAGCAGTACTTC
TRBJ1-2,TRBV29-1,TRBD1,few,CSVSAGGLDYGYTF,TGCAGCGTTTCGGCAGGGGGCCTTGACTATGGCTACACCTTC
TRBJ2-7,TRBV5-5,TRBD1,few,CASSLGQGWSYEQYF,TGTGCCAGCAGCCTTGGACAGGGGTGGTCCTACGAGCAGTACTTC
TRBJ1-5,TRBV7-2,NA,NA,CATTLTGNQPQHF,TGTGCCACCACGTTAACAGGGAATCAGCCCCAGCATTTT
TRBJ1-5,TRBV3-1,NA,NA,CASSPVPGSGQPQHF,TGTGCCAGCAGCCCAGTCCCAGGGAGCGGTCAGCCCCAGCATTTT
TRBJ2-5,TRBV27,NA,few,CASSLSPTPLETQYF,TGTGCCAGCAGTTTGAGCCCAACACCTCTAGAGACCCAGTACTTC
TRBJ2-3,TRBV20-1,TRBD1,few,CSAPRDRVPDTQYF,TGCAGTGCTCCCCGGGACAGGGTCCCAGATACGCAGTATTTT
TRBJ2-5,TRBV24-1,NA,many,CATSDARAGLKETQYF,TGTGCCACCAGTGATGCCCGGGCCGGATTAAAGGAGACCCAGTACTTC
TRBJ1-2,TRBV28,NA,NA,CASSLWGGIPGYTF,TGTGCCAGCAGTTTGTGGGGCGGAATTCCCGGCTACACCTTC
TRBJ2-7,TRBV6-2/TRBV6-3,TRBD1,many,CASSSTGDPYEQYF,TGTGCCAGCAGTTCAACAGGGGACCCCTACGAGCAGTACTTC
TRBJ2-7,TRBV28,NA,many,CASSNGLYEQYF,TGTGCCAGCAGTAACGGACTCTACGAGCAGTACTTC
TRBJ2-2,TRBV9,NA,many,CASSVGLPNTGELFF,TGTGCCAGCAGCGTAGGACTACCCAACACCGGGGAGCTGTTTTTT
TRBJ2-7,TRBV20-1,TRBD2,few,CSASPSGRAEYEQYF,TGCAGTGCTAGCCCTAGCGGGAGGGCCGAGTACGAGCAGTACTTC
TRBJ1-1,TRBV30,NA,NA,CAWSTRDTEAFF,TGTGCCTGGAGTACCCGAGACACTGAAGCTTTCTTT
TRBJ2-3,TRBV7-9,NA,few,CASSLGQGIFRADTQYF,TGTGCCAGCAGCTTAGGTCAGGGAATTTTTCGAGCGGATACGCAGTATTTT
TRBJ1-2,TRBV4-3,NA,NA,CASSQDRRSGDGYTF,TGCGCCAGCAGCCAAGACCGTCGAAGTGGAGATGGCTACACCTTC
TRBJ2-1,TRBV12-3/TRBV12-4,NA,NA,CASIPAGSYNEQFF,TGTGCCAGCATCCCTGCGGGCTCCTACAATGAGCAGTTCTTC
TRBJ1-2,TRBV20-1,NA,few,CSARWGAEGYTF,TGCAGTGCTAGATGGGGGGCCGAGGGCTACACCTTC